These T cell receptor beta chains were read from a single sample in a study of T cell repertoires in cytomegalovirus infection. TCRdb passed the reads through MiXCR, listing each CDR3 protein once. The sample consists of about 740,000 distinct CDR3 sequences, about a third of them appearing once. Sample: PBMCs. Source of these receptors: a human donor in good health (CMV status not recorded). Some clones in this sample may be carry-over from other donors' samples. Each CDR3 is given without its conserved first and last residue. Fields, in order: V gene, D gene, CDR3 protein. D genes are given only for firm matches.

v_gene: TRBV7-8
d_gene: TRBD1
CDR3aa: ASSSDRGSKQY

v_gene: TRBV28
d_gene: TRBD2
CDR3aa: ASRNSGSISYEQY

v_gene: TRBV5-4
d_gene: NA
CDR3aa: ASSLVAAYNEQF

v_gene: TRBV7-2
d_gene: TRBD2
CDR3aa: ASSTVLAGGPYEQF

v_gene: TRBV27
d_gene: NA
CDR3aa: ASSFFGETAEAF

v_gene: TRBV7-6
d_gene: TRBD2
CDR3aa: ASSSPALGLAGDPDTQY

v_gene: TRBV2
d_gene: NA
CDR3aa: ASSVNSPANTGELF

v_gene: TRBV7-9
d_gene: TRBD1
CDR3aa: ASTIRDSPYNEQF

v_gene: TRBV7-8
d_gene: NA
CDR3aa: ASSLSRENQPQH

v_gene: TRBV7-2
d_gene: NA
CDR3aa: ASSLGLNGPWGTDTQY

v_gene: TRBV6-1
d_gene: NA
CDR3aa: ASSEMVTLNTEAF

v_gene: TRBV7-2
d_gene: NA
CDR3aa: ASREAMRHNEQF

v_gene: TRBV7-2
d_gene: NA
CDR3aa: ASSLVGDRGTQY